Listed below are T cell receptor beta chains from one sample, sequenced in a study of shared clonotypes between healthy human individuals. Profiling relied on immunoSEQ multiplex PCR, and the TCRdb table lists in-frame clones only, not all of them. Of more than 2 million clones listed, around 95% are singletons. The sample comprised naive CD4+ T cells sorted from blood. These receptors all come from a man between 18 and 35 years old in good health. Both conserved end residues are part of each CDR3.

v_call	cdr3_aa
TRBV10-3	CAIGSGRGSIQYF
TRBV6-1	CASNIPSGGNQPQHF
TRBV29-1	CSARQGTDEQYF
TRBV28	CASSFSRGMNTEAFF
TRBV16	CASSQSRELTDTQYF
TRBV5-6	CASSGYYGYTF
TRBV10-2	CASVTGYEQYF
TRBV6-5	CASSGGRLTRGYTF
TRBV25-1	CASSEYSGGTTDTQYF
TRBV4-1	CASSQVIQGSSYEQYF
TRBV6-1	CASRGSATWQGYTF
TRBV6-6	CASRSSGANVLTF
TRBV18	CASSPGGGGETQYF
TRBV5-1	CASSLSVSGANVLTF
TRBV9	CASSGRDSPSYNEQFF
TRBV5-1	CASSLSGDQPQHF
TRBV19	CASKTRGGLGTDTQYF
TRBV7-9	CASSLFSTEAFF
TRBV28	CASTRSGLSVQETQYF
TRBV11-2	CASSPYGGQNTEAFF
TRBV10-3	CAIGTSERGSSYEQYF
TRBV11-3	CASSLRGGETQYF
TRBV7-3	CASSLYGPPGGSGNTIYF
TRBV28	CASSLVSQPQHF
TRBV6-5	CASISRGLWGYTF
TRBV27	CASSFPGTPLQQYF
TRBV5-4	CASSSEGQGQNSASYEQYF
TRBV5-1	CASSLEAGAAETQYF
TRBV19	CASSPKGYEKLFF
TRBV5-1	CASSIDSSPYEQYF
TRBV5-6	CASSLDRQGWDGYTF
TRBV5-1	CASSDNRVETQYF
TRBV6-5	CASSYFGLPSGDTQYF
TRBV6-5	CASSPGTTGGGEQYF
TRBV7-2	CASSLVQGVNTEAFF
TRBV6-6	CASTPGPSYNEQFF
TRBV4-1	CASSQEWGGTQYF
TRBV19	CASSIGPGTTYEQYF